This T cell receptor (beta chain) was sequenced in a study of blood T cell repertoires in COVID-19. About the research overall: Samples representing acute and convalescent COVID-19 were sourced from the United States, Italy and Spain. PBMCs, B-cell-depleted T cells, or T cells provided the cDNA or gDNA that made up the material.

Which cohort a participant joined came from the clinical history participants gave. The CDR3 is 14 amino acids. The V gene's germline CDR1 is MDHEN and CDR2 SYDVKM. The J segment lost 2 bases and the V segment lost 3 bases, leaving 1 base of the junction unmatched. The assay was immunoSEQ multiplex PCR, and TCRdb's table has in-frame clones only and misses some. The sample shows roughly 180,000 clones, 82% of them seen only once. This clone has only a few counts. The chain couples TRBV28 to TRBJ1-3; TRBD1 agrees at 7 bases. Input material: PBMCs or T cells enriched from blood (not recorded which). The source of this sequence is a man between 35 and 55 years old who had recovered from COVID-19. CDR3 sequence (DNA): TGTGCCAGCAGTTTCAGGGGGGCTGGAAACACCATATATTTT. Amino acids: CASSFRGAGNTIYF.